What follows describes a single T cell receptor (beta chain). Its antigen remains unidentified. This sample was taken from a study of T cell repertoires in cytomegalovirus infection. Study in general: It was recently identified HLA-C-restricted and well-studied HLA-B-restricted CMV epitopes that the study used. Public TCR beta signatures provided an indication of both CMV infection and a matching HLA type. Study results and limitations: Ex vivo responses were dominated by HLA-C-restricted CMV-specific TCR beta clonotypes.

TCRdb itself ran the reads through MiXCR, one entry per CDR3 protein. The sample records fewer than 650,000 distinct CDR3 sequences, around two fifths being singletons. Germline lookup yields CDR1 SGHTA and CDR2 FQGNSA. CDR3 length equals 17 residues. V was pared by 4 bases and J by 4 bases, with 22 bases between. The V gene is TRBV7-2, the J gene TRBJ1-2, with D perhaps TRBD1 (5 bases). The sequence derives from a human donor in good health (CMV status not recorded). Some clones in this sample may be carry-over from other donors' samples. The sequencing used cultured PBMCs, collected from culture after CMV antigen stimulation. The CDR3 spells CASSSTRFYGHFYGYTF. The CDR3 DNA is TGTGCCAGCAGCTCCACCCGGTTTTATGGACACTTCTATGGCTACACCTTC. Complete variable domain (other parts from reference TRBV7-2 and TRBJ1-2): GAGVSQSPSNKVTEKGKDVELRCDPISGHTALYWYRQSLGQGLEFLIYFQGNSAPDKSGLPSDRFSAERTGGSVSTLTIQRTQQEDSAVYLCASSSTRFYGHFYGYTFGSGTRLTVV.